The source of this T cell receptor beta chain is a study of T cell responses to AZD1222 COVID-19 vaccine. Germline V lookup: CDR1 LNHDA, CDR2 SQIVND (reference sequence). The V end lost 6 bases, the J end lost 4 bases, and 21 bases lay between the germline ends. The CDR3 extends over 16 amino acids. Sequenced by immunoSEQ multiplex PCR; TCRdb stores in-frame clones only, minus some. The sample holds around 140,000 clones. On this clone itself: Its antigen is still unknown.

Findings of the study overall: Seropositivity was recorded at baseline in only a handful of AZD1222 recipients. Clonal diversity may have been underestimated, and the donors were mostly white British, with more females than males.

Sequenced input: peripheral blood. The J gene is TRBJ1-1, the V gene TRBV19; D is perhaps TRBD1 (6 bases). This clonotype was obtained from an adult in good health. The chain's CDR3 is CASSNLGGRLVTEAFF. The DNA of the CDR3 is TGTGCCAGTAGCAACCTCGGGGGGCGGTTGGTCACTGAAGCTTTCTTT.